This TCR beta chain originates from a study of tumor and adjacent non-tumor tissue in lung cancer. About the study: Patients comprised about a dozen adenocarcinoma, a couple of squamous cell carcinoma and 1 small cell lung cancer.

A modified ARM-PCR protocol with three rounds of nested PCR amplified TCRbeta. TCRdb analysed the multiplex PCR reads with MiXCR anew, one entry per CDR3 protein. The data show about 75,000 distinct CDR3 sequences, with approximately 71% seen just once and about 30% held by the top ten. The CDR3 sequence is 15 residues long. Between the trimmed V and J ends, which lost 0 bases and 0 bases, there was a span of 9 bases. The germline CDR1 and CDR2 sequences are GTSNPN and SVGIG (reference sequence). This sample's RNA came from whole unsorted tissue. The normal lung tissue was taken more than 3 cm from the tumor edge.

Material: distant non-tumor lung tissue. The chain carries TRBV30 and TRBJ2-1; the D gene is possibly TRBD2 (6 bases). This clonotype was sampled from a woman in her fifties or sixties with non-small cell lung cancer. The CDR3 sequence is CAWSVGGSSYNEQFF. The CDR3 DNA is TGTGCCTGGAGTGTTGGAGGGAGCTCCTACAATGAGCAGTTCTTC. Full variable domain (outside the CDR3, taken from reference TRBV30 and TRBJ2-1): SQTIHQWPATLVQPVGSPLSLECTVEGTSNPNLYWYRQAAGRGLQLLFYSVGIGQISSEVPQNLSASRPQDRQFILSSKKLLLSDSGFYLCAWSVGGSSYNEQFFGPGTRLTVL.